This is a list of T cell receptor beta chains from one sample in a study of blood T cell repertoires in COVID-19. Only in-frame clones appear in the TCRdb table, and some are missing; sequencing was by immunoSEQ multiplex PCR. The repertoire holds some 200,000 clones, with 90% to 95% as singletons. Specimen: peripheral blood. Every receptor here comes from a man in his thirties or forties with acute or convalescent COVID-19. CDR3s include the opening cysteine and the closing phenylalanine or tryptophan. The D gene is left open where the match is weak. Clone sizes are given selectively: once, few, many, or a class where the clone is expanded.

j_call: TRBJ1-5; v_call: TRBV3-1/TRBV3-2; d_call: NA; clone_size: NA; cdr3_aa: CASSQDGGGWGDQPQHF; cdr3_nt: TGTGCCAGCAGCCAAGATGGGGGGGGTTGGGGTGATCAGCCCCAGCATTTT
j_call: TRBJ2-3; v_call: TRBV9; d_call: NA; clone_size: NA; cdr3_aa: CASSVQVSEDTQYF; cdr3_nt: TGTGCCAGCAGTGTACAGGTCTCGGAAGATACGCAGTATTTT
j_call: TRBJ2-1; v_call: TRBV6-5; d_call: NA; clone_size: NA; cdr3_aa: CASSPGQTYNEQFF; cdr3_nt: TGTGCCAGCAGCCCCGGACAGACCTACAATGAGCAGTTCTTC
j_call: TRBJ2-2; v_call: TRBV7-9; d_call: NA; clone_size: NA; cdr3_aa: CASSFWGRRGTGELFF; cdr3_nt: TGTGCCAGCAGCTTTTGGGGGCGCAGGGGCACCGGGGAGCTGTTTTTT
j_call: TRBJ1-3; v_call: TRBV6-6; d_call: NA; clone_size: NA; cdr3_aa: CASSGGNSGNTIYF; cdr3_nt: TGTGCCAGCAGTGGCGGCAACTCTGGAAACACCATATATTTT
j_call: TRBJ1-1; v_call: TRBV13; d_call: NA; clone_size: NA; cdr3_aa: CASSLGRTEAFF; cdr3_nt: TGTGCCAGCAGCTTAGGCAGGACTGAAGCTTTCTTT
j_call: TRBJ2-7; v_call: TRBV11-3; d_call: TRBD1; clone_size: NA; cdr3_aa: CASSPRTGVYEQYF; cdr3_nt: TGTGCCAGCAGCCCGCGGACAGGGGTGTACGAGCAGTACTTC
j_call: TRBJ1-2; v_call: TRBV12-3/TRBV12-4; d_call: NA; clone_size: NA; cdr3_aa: CASSPSGVGGYTF; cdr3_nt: TGTGCCAGCAGTCCCTCAGGGGTTGGCGGCTACACCTTC
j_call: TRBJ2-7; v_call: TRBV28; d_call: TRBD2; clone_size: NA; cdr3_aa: CASRALAGGWYEQYF; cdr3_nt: TGTGCCAGCAGAGCGCTAGCGGGGGGATGGTACGAGCAGTACTTC
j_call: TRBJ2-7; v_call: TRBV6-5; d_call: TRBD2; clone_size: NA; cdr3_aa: CASSYGTSIREQYF; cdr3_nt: TGTGCCAGCAGTTACGGGACTAGCATTCGGGAGCAGTACTTC
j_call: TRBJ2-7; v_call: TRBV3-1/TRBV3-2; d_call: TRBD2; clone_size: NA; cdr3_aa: CASTPSRGGRNEQYF; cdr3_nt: TGTGCCAGCACCCCTTCTCGCGGGGGTAGGAACGAGCAGTACTTC
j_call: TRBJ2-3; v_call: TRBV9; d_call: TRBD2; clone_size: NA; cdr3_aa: CASSVGLAGDTQYF; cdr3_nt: TGTGCCAGCAGCGTAGGGTTAGCGGGAGATACGCAGTATTTT
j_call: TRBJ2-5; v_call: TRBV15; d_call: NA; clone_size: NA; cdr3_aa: CATSRDNGAGETQYF; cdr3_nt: TGTGCCACCAGCAGAGATAACGGTGCGGGAGAGACCCAGTACTTC
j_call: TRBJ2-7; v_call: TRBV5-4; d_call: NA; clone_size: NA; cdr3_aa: CASSIDTAGEQYF; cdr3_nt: TGTGCCAGCAGCATTGACACTGCTGGGGAGCAGTACTTC
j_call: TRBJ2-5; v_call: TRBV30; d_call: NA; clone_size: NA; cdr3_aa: CAWAAGNQETQYF; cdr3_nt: TGTGCCTGGGCCGCAGGGAATCAAGAGACCCAGTACTTC
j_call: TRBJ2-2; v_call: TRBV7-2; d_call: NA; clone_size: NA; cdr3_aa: CASSLSAGTTIAGELFF; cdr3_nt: TGTGCCAGCAGCTTATCTGCTGGCACGACAATCGCCGGGGAGCTGTTTTTT
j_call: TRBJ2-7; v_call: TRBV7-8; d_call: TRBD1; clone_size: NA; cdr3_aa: CASSLRDRGRPFSYEQYF; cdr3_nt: TGTGCCAGCAGCTTAAGGGACAGGGGGCGCCCCTTCTCCTACGAGCAGTACTTC
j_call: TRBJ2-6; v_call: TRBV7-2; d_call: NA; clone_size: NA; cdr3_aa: CASSLKGGGANVLTF; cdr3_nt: TGTGCCAGCAGCTTAAAGGGAGGCGGGGCCAACGTCCTGACTTTC
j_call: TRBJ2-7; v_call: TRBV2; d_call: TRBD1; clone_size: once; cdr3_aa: CASSVGTGKYEQYF; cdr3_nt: TGTGCCAGCAGTGTAGGGACAGGAAAATACGAGCAGTACTTC
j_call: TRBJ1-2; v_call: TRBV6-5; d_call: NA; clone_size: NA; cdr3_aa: CASSFDPGRGNYGYTF; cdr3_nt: TGTGCCAGCAGTTTCGATCCGGGGAGGGGAAACTATGGCTACACCTTC
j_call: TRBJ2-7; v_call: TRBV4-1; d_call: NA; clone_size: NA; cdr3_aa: CASSQGLGVYEQYF; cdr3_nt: TGCGCCAGCAGCCAAGGTCTCGGGGTTTACGAGCAGTACTTC